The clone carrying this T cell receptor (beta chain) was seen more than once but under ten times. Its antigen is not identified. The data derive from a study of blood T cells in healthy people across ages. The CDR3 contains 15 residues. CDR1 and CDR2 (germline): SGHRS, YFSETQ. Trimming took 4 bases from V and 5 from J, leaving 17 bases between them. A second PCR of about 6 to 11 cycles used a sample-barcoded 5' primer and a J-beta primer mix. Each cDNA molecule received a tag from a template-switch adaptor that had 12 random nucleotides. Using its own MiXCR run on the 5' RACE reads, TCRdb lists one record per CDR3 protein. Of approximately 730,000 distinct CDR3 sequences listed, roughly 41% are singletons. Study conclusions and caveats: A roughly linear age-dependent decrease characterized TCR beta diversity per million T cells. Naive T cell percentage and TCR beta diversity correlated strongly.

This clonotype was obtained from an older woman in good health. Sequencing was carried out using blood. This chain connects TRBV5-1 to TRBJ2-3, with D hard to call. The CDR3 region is CASSRPDGLGDTQYF. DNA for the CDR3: TGCGCCAGCAGCCGACCCGACGGATTGGGAGATACGCAGTATTTT.